The 17 T cell receptor beta chains given below trace back to one sample, sequenced in a study of blood T cell repertoires in COVID-19. TCRdb's table, derived via immunoSEQ multiplex PCR, lists solely in-frame clones and lacks some. The table has 150,000 to 200,000 clones, roughly 84% seen once. Material: PBMCs or T cells enriched from blood (not recorded which). Receptors were obtained from a woman aged 30 to 39 who had been exposed to COVID-19.

This clone was counted a single time. The same CDR3 also results from other DNA sequences found in this sample. This chain connects TRBV12-3 or TRBV12-4 to TRBJ1-1; D may be TRBD1 (5 bases). CDR3 length equals 12 residues. The V and J ends lost 3 bases and 4 bases respectively, with 6 bases between them. This CDR3 reads CASSFGGTEAFF. The CDR3 DNA reads TGTGCCAGCAGTTTCGGGGGCACTGAAGCTTTCTTT.

CDR3 loop: CASSYPPTDTYEQYF. The CDR3 DNA sequence: TGTGCCAGCAGTTACCCCCCGACTGATACCTACGAGCAGTACTTC. The gene calls are TRBV6-7 and TRBJ2-7; D gene uncertain. TRBV6-7 is designated an ORF whose function remains uncertain. This CDR3 has 15 amino acids. V was cut by 2 bases and J by 2 bases, with 13 bases left in between.

The gene calls are TRBV11-2 and TRBJ1-2, with unresolved D. The germline CDR1 and CDR2 sequences are SGHAT and FQNNGV. The V gene lost 2 bases and the J gene lost 6 bases, with 13 bases spanning the gap. The CDR3 has 14 residues. CDR3 sequence (DNA): TGTGCCAGCAGCTTACTCGGGGTTTGGGATGGCTACACCTTC. Translation: CASSLLGVWDGYTF.

The rearrangement links TRBV11-2 to TRBJ2-5; TRBD2 agrees at 8 bases. This CDR3 is built from 17 residues. V gave up 5 bases and J gave up 4 bases; unmatched junction bases: 15. CDR1 and CDR2 from the germline V gene are SGHAT and FQNNGV. The CDR3 is CASSPPLWRGATETQYF. CDR3 DNA: TGTGCCAGCAGCCCCCCCCTCTGGCGGGGGGCCACAGAGACCCAGTACTTC.

V usage is TRBV19 and J usage is TRBJ1-1, with D maybe TRBD1 (5 bases). Germline lookup yields CDR1 LNHDA and CDR2 SQIVND (reference sequence). This CDR3 comprises 15 residues. Trimming shortened V by 2 bases and J by 7 bases, and 17 bases separated the two germline ends. CDR3 region: CASSIPPLAGREAFF. The DNA of the CDR3 is TGTGCCAGTAGTATACCGCCCCTGGCAGGGCGTGAAGCTTTCTTT. The variable domain in full, completed from reference TRBV19 and TRBJ1-1, reads DGGITQSPKYLFRKEGQNVTLSCEQNLNHDAMYWYRQDPGQGLRLIYYSQIVNDFQKGDIAEGYSVSREKKESFPLTVTSAQKNPTAFYLCASSIPPLAGREAFFGQGTRLTVV.

V and J are TRBV5-4 and TRBJ1-6; 7 bases align to TRBD1. CDR1 and CDR2 from the germline V gene are SGHNT and YYREEE (reference sequence). Losses at the gene ends were 0 bases for V and 9 bases for J; bases not matched to a gene: 0. The CDR3 runs 13 residues. The CDR3 spells CASSLDRGSPLHF. CDR3 in DNA: TGTGCCAGCAGCTTGGACAGGGGTTCACCCCTCCACTTT.

The chain uses TRBV3-1 (or the pseudogene TRBV3-2) and TRBJ2-5, with TRBD2 matching over 7 bases. The CDR3 runs 18 residues. V was clipped by 4 bases and J by 4 bases; unmatched bases: 18. Germline V CDR1 and CDR2: LGHDT, YNNKEL (reference sequence). The CDR3 coding sequence is TGTGCCAGCAGCCTCCTCGGTTATGGACTAGAGGGAACAGAGACCCAGTACTTC. It codes for CASSLLGYGLEGTETQYF.

The chain carries TRBV2 and TRBJ2-3; TRBD1 matches at 8 bases. V shed 10 bases, J shed 6 bases, and the junction held 15 bases outside the gene matches. The CDR3 is 15 amino acids. Germline-derived CDR1 and CDR2 are SNHLY and FYNNEI. The CDR3 spells CAIPRPGGGEDTQYF. In DNA form, the CDR3 reads TGTGCCATCCCGAGACCAGGGGGCGGGGAGGATACGCAGTATTTT.

To note about this clone: Other nucleotide sequences in the sample specify the same CDR3. J is TRBJ1-1 and V is TRBV6-5; TRBD1 is a possible D gene (6 bases). The germline V gene has CDR1 MNHEY and CDR2 SVGAGI. V lost 0 bases and J 5 bases, leaving 13 bases between the germline ends. The CDR3 has 15 amino acids. The CDR3, as DNA: TGTGCCAGCAGTTACTCGACCGGGGGGCGTACTGAAGCTTTCTTT. Amino acid sequence: CASSYSTGGRTEAFF.

CDR3 nucleotide sequence: TGTGCCAGCAGACTTGACAGCCCCTATGGCTACACCTTC. Translating gives CASRLDSPYGYTF. The chain links TRBV6-5 to TRBJ1-2; weak D call: TRBD1 (5 bases). The CDR3 contains 13 residues. The V gene's germline CDR1 is MNHEY and CDR2 SVGAGI. V was clipped by 6 bases and J by 4 bases, with 12 bases between them.

V gene TRBV7-8 combines with J gene TRBJ1-2; D may be TRBD1 (5 bases). Germline assignment: CDR1 SGHVS and CDR2 FQNEAQ. Trimming shortened V by 1 base and J by 7 bases, and 13 bases separated the two germline ends. The length of the CDR3 is 14 residues. The CDR3 region has the DNA TGTGCCAGCAGCTTAGTCGGCAGGGAATTTGGCTACACCTTC. Amino acids: CASSLVGREFGYTF.

This chain links TRBV19 with TRBJ1-1; maybe TRBD1 (5 bases). This CDR3 spans 14 amino acids. V was cut by 6 bases and J by 11 bases, with 22 bases left in between. Germline assignment: CDR1 LNHDA and CDR2 SQIVND (reference sequence). The CDR3 DNA follows: TGTGCCAGTAGGCTCGGGACTATCGGCGTCTTTGCTTTCTTT. As protein: CASRLGTIGVFAFF.

The chain employs TRBV4-1 and TRBJ1-6; no definite D call. Germline V gene sequence: CDR1 MGHRA, CDR2 YSYEKL. The CDR3 is 15 residues long. The V end lost 0 bases, the J end lost 0 bases, and 3 bases lay between the germline ends. The CDR3 sequence is CASSQESSYNSPLHF. CDR3 DNA sequence: TGCGCCAGCAGCCAAGAGAGCTCCTATAATTCACCCCTCCACTTT.

The chain links TRBV7-6 to TRBJ2-2, with D possibly matching TRBD2 (6 bases). The CDR3 is made up of 15 amino acids. Deletions cut 3 bases from V and 2 bases from J, with 10 bases between. Germline CDR1 SGHVS, CDR2 FNYEAQ. The CDR3 reads CASSFVGGNTGELFF. For the CDR3, the DNA is TGTGCCAGCAGCTTCGTCGGGGGAAACACCGGGGAGCTGTTTTTT.

The chain couples TRBV7-7 to TRBJ2-5; D is uncertain. Germline values: CDR1 SSHAT, CDR2 FNYEAQ (reference sequence). This CDR3 spans 13 amino acids. V was cut by 1 base and J by 1 base, with 4 bases left in between. This CDR3 reads CASSLGLQETQYF. CDR3 sequence (DNA): TGTGCCAGCAGCTTAGGGCTCCAAGAGACCCAGTACTTC. Full variable domain (missing parts from reference TRBV7-7 and TRBJ2-5): GAGVSQSPRYKVTKRGQDVTLRCDPISSHATLYWYQQALGQGPEFLTYFNYEAQPDKSGLPSDRFSAERPEGSISTLTIQRTEQRDSAMYRCASSLGLQETQYFGPGTRLLVL.

The chain joins TRBV12-3 or TRBV12-4 to TRBJ2-7; D perhaps matches TRBD1 (5 bases). CDR3 size: 12 residues. V was shortened by 3 bases and J by 4 bases, with 7 bases between the two germline ends. The CDR3 nucleotides are TGTGCCAGCAGTTTGGACAAATACGAGCAGTACTTC. Translation gives CASSLDKYEQYF.

The V gene is TRBV7-9, the J gene TRBJ2-3; 9 nucleotides agree with TRBD1. The CDR3 runs to 15 residues. Germline-derived CDR1 and CDR2 are SEHNR and FQNEAQ (reference sequence). J was trimmed by 0 bases and V by 4 bases; bases with no gene match: 2. CDR3 amino acids: CASSSGTGSTDTQYF. The CDR3, as DNA: TGTGCCAGCAGCTCAGGGACAGGGAGCACAGATACGCAGTATTTT.